This T cell receptor (beta chain) originates from a study of CD8 T cells in ankylosing spondylitis. Study-wide results and caveats: Seemingly distinctive of ankylosing spondylitis blood was a TCR beta motif formed by eight highly homologous variants.

Deletions cut 4 bases from V and 3 bases from J, with 9 bases between. This CDR3 has 13 residues. Per germline, CDR1 SEHNR and CDR2 FQNEAQ (reference sequence). MiXCR, run by TCRdb on the 5' RACE reads, gives a single entry per CDR3 protein. The sample yields some 450,000 distinct CDR3 sequences, roughly 18% seen once. In the case of this clonotype: Antigen specificity is unknown.

The chain couples TRBV7-9 to TRBJ1-1; D remains ambiguous. Sequenced input: blood, either unsorted or a sorted T cell fraction (not recorded which). This clonotype was obtained from a male donor with ankylosing spondylitis. The CDR3 coding sequence is TGTGCCAGCAGCTCATTATGGCACACTGAAGCTTTCTTT. This gives the protein CASSSLWHTEAFF.